The next 29 T cell receptor beta chains were all read from a single sample in a study of T cell responses to AZD1222 COVID-19 vaccine. TCRdb's table, derived via immunoSEQ multiplex PCR, lists solely in-frame clones and lacks some. The data contain 150,000 to 200,000 clones, approximately 92% of them seen just once; the ten biggest clones take up about 9.4%. The sample in question was peripheral blood, obtained on day 0 of AZD1222 vaccination. Receptors were obtained from an adult in good health.

The J gene is TRBJ2-1, the V gene TRBV28; D gene unclear. Trimming took off 6 bases at V and 1 base at J, with 7 bases between the two ends. This CDR3 comprises 13 residues. CDR1 is MDHEN and CDR2 is SYDVKM in the germline V gene. Here the CDR3 reads CASRPESYNEQFF. CDR3 DNA: TGTGCCAGCAGGCCGGAATCCTACAATGAGCAGTTCTTC.

This chain connects TRBV7-2 to TRBJ1-5; 10 bases fit TRBD1. Germline V lookup: CDR1 SGHTA, CDR2 FQGNSA. The junction had 7 bases not matched to a gene; V was cut back by 7 bases and J by 7 bases. The CDR3 is 14 residues long. The CDR3 DNA reads TGTGCCAGCAACCCGGGACAGGGGACGCAGCCCCAGCATTTT. Its protein is CASNPGQGTQPQHF. The whole variable domain, filled in from reference TRBV7-2 and TRBJ1-5, reads GAGVSQSPSNKVTEKGKDVELRCDPISGHTALYWYRQSLGQGLEFLIYFQGNSAPDKSGLPSDRFSAERTGGSVSTLTIQRTQQEDSAVYLCASNPGQGTQPQHFGDGTRLSIL.

This clone was found once. The DNA for the CDR3 is TGTGCCAGCAGTTTATCCGGACAGGCCTACGAGCAGTACTTC. It codes for CASSLSGQAYEQYF. The V call is TRBV27, the J call TRBJ2-7, with 7 bases identical to TRBD1. CDR1 and CDR2 (germline): MNHEY, SMNVEV (reference sequence). V dropped 0 bases and J dropped 2; count of bases not matched to a gene: 1. The CDR3 is made up of 14 amino acids.

The rearrangement joins TRBV5-4 to TRBJ2-5; no reliable D call. This CDR3 spans 14 amino acids. Germline V lookup: CDR1 SGHNT, CDR2 YYREEE (reference sequence). V was clipped by 4 bases and J by 5 bases, with 15 bases between them. The CDR3, as DNA: TGTGCCAGCAGCGGTGGAACCGTAGGGGAGACCCAGTACTTC. This codes for CASSGGTVGETQYF.

The genes are TRBV12-3 or TRBV12-4 and TRBJ1-1; D remains unclear. The CDR3 sequence is 13 residues long. V was pared by 1 base and J by 0 bases, with 3 bases between. CDR3 DNA: TGTGCCAGCAGTTTAGGAATGAACACTGAAGCTTTCTTT. This translates into CASSLGMNTEAFF.

The CDR3 nucleotides read TGTGCCAGCAGCCGGGACTCGCTCTATGGCTACACCTTC. Translated: CASSRDSLYGYTF. The rearrangement uses TRBV9 and TRBJ1-2; D possibly corresponds to TRBD1 (5 bases). The germline V gene encodes CDR1 SGDLS and CDR2 YYNGEE. Trimming stripped 4 bases from V and 4 bases from J, with 11 bases between. CDR3 length: 13 residues.

DNA of the CDR3: TGTGCCAGCAGCTTGCGCCGGGGGGGTAATTCACCCCTCCACTTT. Translating it yields CASSLRRGGNSPLHF. The chain is built from TRBV5-8 and TRBJ1-6, with a possible D match to TRBD1 (5 bases). This CDR3 comprises 15 residues. V lost 1 base and J lost 6, with 11 bases in between. CDR1 and CDR2 (germline): SGHTS, YDEGEE.

This chain connects TRBV19 to TRBJ1-5; D may be TRBD1 (6 bases). The germline CDR1 and CDR2 sequences are LNHDA and SQIVND (reference sequence). The CDR3 contains 17 residues. V lost 3 bases to trimming and J lost 3 bases, with 18 bases between them. This CDR3 is CASSIAIRDTHNQPQHF. The CDR3 DNA sequence: TGTGCCAGTAGTATCGCGATCCGGGACACCCACAATCAGCCCCAGCATTTT.

The V call is TRBV18, the J call TRBJ1-2; 8 positions match TRBD1. The CDR3 has 15 amino acids. From germline, CDR1 is KGHSH and CDR2 LQKENI. The ends lost 0 bases at V and 4 bases at J; junction bases unmatched: 4. This CDR3 is CASSPPLDRVYGYTF. In nucleotides, the CDR3 is TGTGCCAGCTCACCACCGTTGGACAGGGTCTATGGCTACACCTTC.

This chain joins TRBV25-1 and TRBJ2-1; 10 nucleotides line up with TRBD2. Trimming took 5 bases from V and 2 from J; bases not matched to a gene: 3. This CDR3 comprises 15 residues. Looked up from germline, CDR1 is MGHDK and CDR2 is SYGVNS. CDR3 coding DNA: TGTGCCAGCAGTCCTAGCGGGGGTCCCTACAATGAGCAGTTCTTC. Protein product: CASSPSGGPYNEQFF.

The V call is TRBV7-2, the J call TRBJ1-3; D is undetermined. Trimming shortened V by 3 bases and J by 0 bases, and 3 bases separated the two germline ends. Germline V lookup: CDR1 SGHTA, CDR2 FQGNSA. The length of the CDR3 is 13 residues. This chain's CDR3 is CASSLASGNTIYF. For the CDR3, the DNA is TGTGCCAGCAGCTTGGCCTCTGGAAACACCATATATTTT.

V and J are TRBV19 and TRBJ1-5; tentatively, D is TRBD1 (6 bases). CDR3 length: 16 residues. Per the germline V gene, CDR1 is LNHDA and CDR2 is SQIVND (reference sequence). V was trimmed by 5 bases and J by 1 base, leaving 15 bases between them. The CDR3: CASSPSGGGSNQPQHF. The CDR3 DNA reads as TGTGCCAGTAGTCCGTCTGGAGGGGGAAGCAATCAGCCCCAGCATTTT. Based on the CDR3 plus reference TRBV19 and TRBJ1-5, the full variable domain is DGGITQSPKYLFRKEGQNVTLSCEQNLNHDAMYWYRQDPGQGLRLIYYSQIVNDFQKGDIAEGYSVSREKKESFPLTVTSAQKNPTAFYLCASSPSGGGSNQPQHFGDGTRLSIL.

The J gene is TRBJ2-7, the V gene TRBV7-5; the table's D call, TRBD1, has no DNA check behind it. TRBV7-5 is an annotated pseudogene. This CDR3 comprises 15 residues. For the CDR3, the DNA is TGTGCCAGAAGCCCCAGATCAAATTTATCCTACGAGCAGTACTTC. Encoded protein: CARSPRSNLSYEQYF.

This clone was detected once. The chain uses TRBV11-2 and TRBJ1-6; D call uncertain. Germline lookup yields CDR1 SGHAT and CDR2 FQNNGV. The ends were cut back, 1 base at V and 3 bases at J, with 4 bases in the middle. The CDR3 sequence is 14 residues long. The CDR3 coding sequence is TGTGCCAGCAGCTTAGCAGACTATAATTCACCCCTCCACTTT. It encodes CASSLADYNSPLHF.

This rearrangement joins TRBV7-2 to TRBJ2-1, with D unclear. The V end was cut by 1 base, the J end by 4 bases, with 8 bases between. Germline CDR1 and CDR2: SGHTA and FQGNSA. The CDR3 is 14 amino acids. DNA of the CDR3: TGTGCCAGCAGCTTAGAACAGAGTTACAATGAGCAGTTCTTC. This translates into CASSLEQSYNEQFF.

The CDR3 coding sequence is TGTGCCAGCAGTTACTCAGTAACAGGGATTGGGGAGACCCAGTACTTC. Amino acid sequence: CASSYSVTGIGETQYF. The J gene is TRBJ2-5, the V gene TRBV6-6; D is perhaps TRBD1 (6 bases). With 0 bases removed from V and 5 bases from J, the gap between germline ends came to 16 bases. The CDR3 is 16 residues long. Germline CDR1 is MNHNY and CDR2 is SVGAGI (reference sequence).

J is TRBJ1-1 and V is TRBV10-3, with D perhaps matching TRBD1 (6 bases). The CDR3 runs to 20 residues. The V gene lost 4 bases and the J gene lost 0 bases, with 27 bases spanning the gap. Germline lookup yields CDR1 ENHRY and CDR2 SYGVKD. Here the CDR3 DNA reads TGTGCCATCAGTGGGGCAGGGGTGGGGAACAGGAAGACCATGAACACTGAAGCTTTCTTT. Its translation: CAISGAGVGNRKTMNTEAFF.

The rearrangement links TRBV7-2 to TRBJ1-2; 9 nucleotides align to TRBD1. The V gene end was trimmed by 4 bases and the J gene end by 7 bases; junction bases not matched to a gene: 7. This CDR3 is 14 amino acids long. The germline gives CDR1 SGHTA, CDR2 FQGNSA. Written as DNA, the CDR3 is TGTGCCAGCAGCTCCGGACAGGGGAGGGGTGGCTACACCTTC. Residues: CASSSGQGRGGYTF.

Regarding this clone: Distinct nucleotide sequences in the sample also encode this CDR3. The rearrangement joins TRBV9 to TRBJ1-1; no reliable D call. Germline assignment: CDR1 SGDLS and CDR2 YYNGEE. This CDR3 comprises 13 residues. Trimming left V 0 bases short and J 5 bases short, with 8 bases between. CDR3 sequence (DNA): TGTGCCAGCAGCGTAGGGGCGGAGACTGAAGCTTTCTTT. Translated: CASSVGAETEAFF. The full variable domain, its missing parts supplied by reference TRBV9 and TRBJ1-1, is DSGVTQTPKHLITATGQRVTLRCSPRSGDLSVYWYQQSLDQGLQFLIQYYNGEERAKGNILERFSAQQFPDLHSELNLSSLELGDSALYFCASSVGAETEAFFGQGTRLTVV.

The rearrangement uses TRBV19 and TRBJ2-1; 7 positions agree with TRBD1. V lost 5 bases, J lost 7 bases, and 11 bases stayed unmatched. Germline-derived CDR1 and CDR2 are LNHDA and SQIVND (reference sequence). The CDR3 length is 15 residues. CDR3 sequence reads: CASSPQGTEGNEQFF. As DNA, the CDR3 is TGTGCCAGTAGTCCCCAGGGGACAGAGGGAAATGAGCAGTTCTTC. Together with reference TRBV19 and TRBJ2-1, the CDR3 gives the full variable domain: DGGITQSPKYLFRKEGQNVTLSCEQNLNHDAMYWYRQDPGQGLRLIYYSQIVNDFQKGDIAEGYSVSREKKESFPLTVTSAQKNPTAFYLCASSPQGTEGNEQFFGPGTRLTVL.

The chain employs TRBV4-2 and TRBJ1-1; D call uncertain. From germline, CDR1 is LGHNA and CDR2 YNFKEQ. V lost 1 base to trimming and J lost 1 base, with 4 bases between them. The CDR3 is made up of 13 amino acids. This CDR3 reads CASSQGANTEAFF. As DNA, the CDR3 is TGTGCCAGCAGCCAAGGGGCGAACACTGAAGCTTTCTTT.

This clone came up once. This chain uses TRBV11-2 with TRBJ1-1; D gene unclear. This CDR3 has 12 residues. V was pared by 4 bases and J by 0 bases, with 3 bases between. Germline loops: CDR1 SGHAT, CDR2 FQNNGV. The CDR3 DNA sequence: TGTGCCAGCAGCTGGGTGAACACTGAAGCTTTCTTT. As protein: CASSWVNTEAFF.

The chain combines TRBV6-5 with TRBJ1-1, with 9 bases that match TRBD1. CDR1 and CDR2 from the germline V gene are MNHEY and SVGAGI. CDR3 size: 16 residues. V was pared by 0 bases and J by 11 bases, with 13 bases of the junction left unmatched. CDR3 nucleotides: TGTGCCAGCAGTTACTCGCAGGGACAGGGCCGGAGGGGGGCTTTCTTT. It encodes CASSYSQGQGRRGAFF.

The J gene is TRBJ1-2, the V gene TRBV18, with D uncertain. V shed 5 bases and J shed 0 bases, with 13 bases lying between them. The germline CDR1 and CDR2 sequences are KGHSH and LQKENI. This CDR3 is 15 amino acids long. CDR3 residues: CASSTTGATNYGYTF. DNA for the CDR3: TGTGCCAGCTCAACCACGGGTGCCACTAACTATGGCTACACCTTC.

The rearrangement uses TRBV11-2 and TRBJ2-7; D unresolved. V was pared by 5 bases and J by 6 bases, with 11 bases between. CDR3 length equals 12 residues. Germline CDR1 reads SGHAT; CDR2 reads FQNNGV. CDR3 in amino acids: CASSPTVFEQYF. The CDR3 DNA is TGTGCCAGCAGCCCTACAGTTTTCGAGCAGTACTTC.

The genes are TRBV6-5 and TRBJ1-5, with D hard to call. Germline CDR1 MNHEY, CDR2 SVGAGI. V lost 6 bases and J lost 5, with 17 bases in between. The length of the CDR3 is 15 residues. CDR3 DNA: TGTGCCAGCAGCCATCAGCCCGTGGCTGATCAGCCCCAGCATTTT. Amino acids: CASSHQPVADQPQHF.

This clone was seen just once. The chain recombines TRBV7-6 with TRBJ1-1; D call uncertain. The CDR3 totals 13 residues. Trimming left V 6 bases short and J 0 bases short, with 8 bases between. The V gene's germline CDR1 is SGHVS and CDR2 FNYEAQ. The CDR3 DNA reads TGTGCCAGCAGTGCAGACGTGAACACTGAAGCTTTCTTT. This translates into CASSADVNTEAFF.

The chain joins TRBV12-3 or TRBV12-4 to TRBJ2-3; D possibly matches TRBD1 or TRBD2 (5 bases each). CDR3 size: 12 residues. V shed 10 bases and J shed 8 bases, with 16 bases lying between them. The CDR3 spells CATGADGGTQYF. The DNA of the CDR3 is TGTGCCACCGGGGCTGACGGAGGTACGCAGTATTTT.

This rearrangement joins TRBV19 to TRBJ1-1; TRBD1 matches at 10 bases. Trimming removed 6 bases from V and 6 bases from J; junction bases left unmatched: 13. The germline CDR1 and CDR2 sequences are LNHDA and SQIVND (reference sequence). This CDR3 has 16 amino acids. CDR3 in amino acids: CASRTNPGQGSAEAFF. The DNA of the CDR3 is TGTGCCAGTAGGACCAATCCGGGACAGGGGAGCGCTGAAGCTTTCTTT.